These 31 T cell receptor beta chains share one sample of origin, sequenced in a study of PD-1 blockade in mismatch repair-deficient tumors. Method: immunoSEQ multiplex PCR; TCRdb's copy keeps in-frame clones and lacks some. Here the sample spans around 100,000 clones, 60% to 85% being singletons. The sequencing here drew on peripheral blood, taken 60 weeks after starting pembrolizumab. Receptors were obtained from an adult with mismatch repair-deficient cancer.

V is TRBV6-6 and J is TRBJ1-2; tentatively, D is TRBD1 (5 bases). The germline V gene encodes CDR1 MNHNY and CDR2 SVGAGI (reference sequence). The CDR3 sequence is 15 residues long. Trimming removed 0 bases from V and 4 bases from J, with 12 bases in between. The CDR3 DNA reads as TGTGCCAGCAGTTACTCGAGCGGGGCAGGCTATGGCTACACCTTC. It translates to CASSYSSGAGYGYTF.

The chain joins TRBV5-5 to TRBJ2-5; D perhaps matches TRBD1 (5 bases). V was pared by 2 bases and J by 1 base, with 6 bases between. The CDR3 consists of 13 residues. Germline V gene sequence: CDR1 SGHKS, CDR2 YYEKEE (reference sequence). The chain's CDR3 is CASSFRGQETQYF. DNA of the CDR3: TGTGCCAGCAGCTTTAGGGGCCAAGAGACCCAGTACTTC.

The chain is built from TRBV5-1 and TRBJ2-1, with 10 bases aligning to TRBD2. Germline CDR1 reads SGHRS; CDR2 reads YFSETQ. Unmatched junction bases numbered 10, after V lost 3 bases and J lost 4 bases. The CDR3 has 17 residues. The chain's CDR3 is CASSSLTGLAIYNEQFF. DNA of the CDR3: TGCGCCAGCAGCTCCCTTACGGGACTAGCGATTTACAATGAGCAGTTCTTC. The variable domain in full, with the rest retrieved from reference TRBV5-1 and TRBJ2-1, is KAGVTQTPRYLIKTRGQQVTLSCSPISGHRSVSWYQQTPGQGLQFLFEYFSETQRNKGNFPGRFSGRQFSNSRSEMNVSTLELGDSALYLCASSSLTGLAIYNEQFFGPGTRLTVL.

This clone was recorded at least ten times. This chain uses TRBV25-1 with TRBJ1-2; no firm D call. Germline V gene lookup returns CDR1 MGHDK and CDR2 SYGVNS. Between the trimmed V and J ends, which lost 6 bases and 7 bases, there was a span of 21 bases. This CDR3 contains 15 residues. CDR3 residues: CASSPPRVGSGGYTF. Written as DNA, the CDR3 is TGTGCCAGCAGCCCCCCAAGAGTAGGTAGCGGTGGCTACACCTTC.

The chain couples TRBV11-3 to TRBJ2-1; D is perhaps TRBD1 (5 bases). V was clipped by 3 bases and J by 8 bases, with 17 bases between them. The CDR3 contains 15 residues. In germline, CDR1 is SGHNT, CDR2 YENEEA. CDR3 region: CASSFRAGHPYEQFF. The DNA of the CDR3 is TGTGCCAGCAGCTTTAGGGCAGGACATCCCTATGAGCAGTTCTTC.

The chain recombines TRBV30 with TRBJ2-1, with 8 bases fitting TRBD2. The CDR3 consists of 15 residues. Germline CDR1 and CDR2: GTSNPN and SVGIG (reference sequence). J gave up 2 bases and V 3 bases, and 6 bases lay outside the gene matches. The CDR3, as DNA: TGTGCCTGGAGGGCGGGGGGAAGGCCCTACAATGAGCAGTTCTTC. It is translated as CAWRAGGRPYNEQFF.

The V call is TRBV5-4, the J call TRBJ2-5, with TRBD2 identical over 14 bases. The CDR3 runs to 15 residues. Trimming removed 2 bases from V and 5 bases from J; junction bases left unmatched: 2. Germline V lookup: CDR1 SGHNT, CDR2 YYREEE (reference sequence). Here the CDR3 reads CASSLGTSGSETQYF. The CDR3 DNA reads TGTGCCAGCAGCTTAGGGACTAGCGGGAGTGAGACCCAGTACTTC.

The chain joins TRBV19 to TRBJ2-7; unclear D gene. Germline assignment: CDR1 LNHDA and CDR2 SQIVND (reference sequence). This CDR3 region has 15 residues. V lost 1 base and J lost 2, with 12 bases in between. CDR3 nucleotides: TGTGCCAGTAGTATAGTCGCGTACCCGACCTACGAGCAGTACTTC. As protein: CASSIVAYPTYEQYF.

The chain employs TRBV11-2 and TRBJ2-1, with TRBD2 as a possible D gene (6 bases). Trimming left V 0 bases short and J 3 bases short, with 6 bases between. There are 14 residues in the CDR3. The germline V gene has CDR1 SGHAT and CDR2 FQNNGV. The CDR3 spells CASSLERDYNEQFF. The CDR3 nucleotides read TGTGCCAGCAGCTTAGAGCGGGACTACAATGAGCAGTTCTTC.

Written as DNA, the CDR3 is TGTGCCAGCAGCTCAGGGTGGGGAAGGACAGGAGGAGAGACCCAGTACTTC. It codes for CASSSGWGRTGGETQYF. This sequence joins TRBV7-3 and TRBJ2-5; 7 bases agree with TRBD1. V dropped 4 bases and J dropped 4; count of bases not matched to a gene: 15. Germline values: CDR1 SGHTA, CDR2 FQGTGA. The CDR3 runs to 17 residues.

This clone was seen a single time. CDR3 region: CASSYPASGKETQYF. Written as DNA, the CDR3 is TGTGCCAGCAGTTACCCGGCTAGCGGGAAGGAGACCCAGTACTTC. The chain carries TRBV6-6 and TRBJ2-5, with 9 nucleotides matching TRBD2. Losses at the gene ends were 2 bases for V and 5 bases for J; bases not matched to a gene: 6. The germline V gene encodes CDR1 MNHNY and CDR2 SVGAGI (reference sequence). There are 15 residues in the CDR3.

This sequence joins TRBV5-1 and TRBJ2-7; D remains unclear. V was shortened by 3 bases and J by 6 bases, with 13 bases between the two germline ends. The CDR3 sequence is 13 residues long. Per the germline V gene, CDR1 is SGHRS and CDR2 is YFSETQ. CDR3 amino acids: CASSSDPVFEQYF. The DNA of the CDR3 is TGCGCCAGCAGCTCGGACCCAGTATTCGAGCAGTACTTC.

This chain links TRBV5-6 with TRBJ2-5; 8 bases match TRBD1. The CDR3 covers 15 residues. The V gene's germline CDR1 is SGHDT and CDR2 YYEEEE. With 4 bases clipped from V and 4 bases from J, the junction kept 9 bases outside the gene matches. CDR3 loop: CASSPQTGAGETQYF. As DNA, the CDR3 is TGTGCCAGCAGCCCCCAGACAGGGGCTGGAGAGACCCAGTACTTC.

The CDR3 loop is CASSIDGLYSNQPQHF. The CDR3 DNA reads TGTGCCAGTAGTATAGATGGTCTTTATAGCAATCAGCCCCAGCATTTT. This chain uses TRBV19 with TRBJ1-5; D is ambiguous. CDR1 LNHDA and CDR2 SQIVND come from the germline V gene (reference sequence). Trimming took 0 bases from V and 0 from J, leaving 9 bases between them. This CDR3 region has 16 residues.

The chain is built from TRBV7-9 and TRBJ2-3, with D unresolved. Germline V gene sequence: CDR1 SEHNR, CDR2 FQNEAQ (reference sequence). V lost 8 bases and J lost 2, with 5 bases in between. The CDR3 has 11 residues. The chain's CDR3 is CASVITDTQYF. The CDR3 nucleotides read TGTGCCAGCGTCATCACAGATACGCAGTATTTT.

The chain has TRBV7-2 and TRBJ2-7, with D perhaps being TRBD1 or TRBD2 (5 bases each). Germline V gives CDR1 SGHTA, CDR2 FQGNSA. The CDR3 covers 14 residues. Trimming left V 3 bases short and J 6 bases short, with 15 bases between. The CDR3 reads CASSFTGPVLEQYF. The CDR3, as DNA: TGTGCCAGCAGCTTTACGGGACCCGTCCTCGAGCAGTACTTC. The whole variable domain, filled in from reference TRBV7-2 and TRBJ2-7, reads GAGVSQSPSNKVTEKGKDVELRCDPISGHTALYWYRQSLGQGLEFLIYFQGNSAPDKSGLPSDRFSAERTGGSVSTLTIQRTQQEDSAVYLCASSFTGPVLEQYFGPGTRLTVT.

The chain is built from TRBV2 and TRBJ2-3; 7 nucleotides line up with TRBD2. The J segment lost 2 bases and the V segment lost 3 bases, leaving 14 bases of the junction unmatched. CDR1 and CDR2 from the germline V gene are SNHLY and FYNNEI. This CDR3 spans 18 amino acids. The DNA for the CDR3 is TGTGCCAGCAGTGACCCTGAGGGGCTAGCGGTTATCACAGATACGCAGTATTTT. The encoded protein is CASSDPEGLAVITDTQYF. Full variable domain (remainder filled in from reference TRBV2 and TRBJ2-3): EPEVTQTPSHQVTQMGQEVILRCVPISNHLYFYWYRQILGQKVEFLVSFYNNEISEKSEIFDDQFSVERPDGSNFTLKIRSTKLEDSAMYFCASSDPEGLAVITDTQYFGPGTRLTVL.

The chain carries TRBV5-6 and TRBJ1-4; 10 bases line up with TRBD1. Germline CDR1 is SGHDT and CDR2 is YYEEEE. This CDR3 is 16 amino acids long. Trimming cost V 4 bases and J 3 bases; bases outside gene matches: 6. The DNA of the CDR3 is TGTGCCAGCAGCGTCACGGACAGGGGGTCTAATGAAAAACTGTTTTTT. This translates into CASSVTDRGSNEKLFF.

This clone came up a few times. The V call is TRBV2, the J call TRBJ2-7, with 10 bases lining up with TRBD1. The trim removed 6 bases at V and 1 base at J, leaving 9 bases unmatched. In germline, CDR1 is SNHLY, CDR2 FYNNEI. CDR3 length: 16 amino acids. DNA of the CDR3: TGTGCCAGCAGCGAGGACAGGGGGACTTCTTCCTACGAGCAGTACTTC. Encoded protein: CASSEDRGTSSYEQYF.

In nucleotides, the CDR3 is TGTGCCAGCAGCCCTAGCGTCTTAGGCTATGGCTACACCTTC. Amino acid sequence: CASSPSVLGYGYTF. The J gene is TRBJ1-2, the V gene TRBV14; no reliable D call. The CDR3 covers 14 residues. V was pared by 4 bases and J by 4 bases, with 13 bases between. In germline, CDR1 is SGHDN, CDR2 FVKESK. The entire variable domain, with the rest obtained from reference TRBV14 and TRBJ1-2, is as follows: EAGVTQFPSHSVIEKGQTVTLRCDPISGHDNLYWYRRVMGKEIKFLLHFVKESKQDESGMPNNRFLAERTGGTYSTLKVQPAELEDSGVYFCASSPSVLGYGYTFGSGTRLTVV.

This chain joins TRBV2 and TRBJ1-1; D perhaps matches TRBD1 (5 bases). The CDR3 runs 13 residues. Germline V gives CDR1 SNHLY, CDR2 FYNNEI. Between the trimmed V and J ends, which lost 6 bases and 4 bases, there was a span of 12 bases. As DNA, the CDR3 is TGTGCCAGCAGGGGAAGGGGTGGCACTGAAGCTTTCTTT. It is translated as CASRGRGGTEAFF.

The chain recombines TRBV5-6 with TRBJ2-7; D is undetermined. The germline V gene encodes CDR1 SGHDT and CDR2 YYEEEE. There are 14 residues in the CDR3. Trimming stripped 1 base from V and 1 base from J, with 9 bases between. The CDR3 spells CASSLPQSSYEQYF. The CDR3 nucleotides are TGTGCCAGCAGCTTGCCCCAATCGTCCTACGAGCAGTACTTC.

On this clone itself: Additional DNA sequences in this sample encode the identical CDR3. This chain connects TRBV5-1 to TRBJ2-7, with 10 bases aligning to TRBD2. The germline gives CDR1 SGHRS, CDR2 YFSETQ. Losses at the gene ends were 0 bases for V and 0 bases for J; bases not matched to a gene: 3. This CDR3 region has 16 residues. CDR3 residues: CASSLDGTSDSYEQYF. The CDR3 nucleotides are TGCGCCAGCAGCTTGGACGGGACTAGCGACTCCTACGAGCAGTACTTC.

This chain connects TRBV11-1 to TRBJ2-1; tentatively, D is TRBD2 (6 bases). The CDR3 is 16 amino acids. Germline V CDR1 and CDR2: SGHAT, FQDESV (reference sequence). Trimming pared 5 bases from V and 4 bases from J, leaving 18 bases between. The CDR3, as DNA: TGTGCCAGCAGCCCCCGAGGGGTAGCGGAGTACAATGAGCAGTTCTTC. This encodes CASSPRGVAEYNEQFF.

The CDR3 sequence: CAITNRDEQYF. Here the CDR3 DNA reads TGTGCCATCACGAACAGGGACGAGCAGTACTTC. The chain links TRBV10-3 to TRBJ2-7, with D possibly being TRBD1 (6 bases). Germline V CDR1 and CDR2: ENHRY, SYGVKD. CDR3 size: 11 residues. Trimming removed 7 bases at V and 5 bases at J, with 9 bases between.

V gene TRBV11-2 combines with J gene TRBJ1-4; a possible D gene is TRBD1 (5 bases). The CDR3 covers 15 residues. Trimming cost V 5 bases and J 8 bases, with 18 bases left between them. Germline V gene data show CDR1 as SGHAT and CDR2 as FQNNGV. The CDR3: CASSIAGAVSEKLFF. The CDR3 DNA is TGTGCCAGCAGCATCGCCGGGGCAGTAAGCGAAAAACTGTTTTTT.

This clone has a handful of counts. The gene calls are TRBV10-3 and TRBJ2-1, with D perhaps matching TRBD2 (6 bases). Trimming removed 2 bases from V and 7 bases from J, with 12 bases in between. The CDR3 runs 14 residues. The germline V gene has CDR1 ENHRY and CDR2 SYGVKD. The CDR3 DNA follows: TGTGCCATCAGTGAGCGGGGCGGGATTAATGAGCAGTTCTTC. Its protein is CAISERGGINEQFF.

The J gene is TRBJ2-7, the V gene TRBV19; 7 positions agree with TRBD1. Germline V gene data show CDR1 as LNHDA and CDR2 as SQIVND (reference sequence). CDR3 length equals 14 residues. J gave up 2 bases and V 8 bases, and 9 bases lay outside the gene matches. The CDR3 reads CASGKQGLTYEQYF. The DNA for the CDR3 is TGTGCCAGTGGAAAACAGGGGCTTACCTACGAGCAGTACTTC.

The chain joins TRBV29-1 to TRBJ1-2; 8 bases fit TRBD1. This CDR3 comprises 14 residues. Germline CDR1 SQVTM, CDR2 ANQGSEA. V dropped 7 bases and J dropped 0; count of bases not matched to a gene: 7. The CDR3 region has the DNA TGCAGCGCCAGTGGACAGGGAACTAACTATGGCTACACCTTC. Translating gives CSASGQGTNYGYTF.

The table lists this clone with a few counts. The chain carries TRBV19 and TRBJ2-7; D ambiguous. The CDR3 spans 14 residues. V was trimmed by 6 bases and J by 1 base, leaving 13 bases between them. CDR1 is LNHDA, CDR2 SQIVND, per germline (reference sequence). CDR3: CASRPDKGSYEQYF. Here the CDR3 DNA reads TGTGCCAGTAGACCTGATAAGGGATCCTACGAGCAGTACTTC.

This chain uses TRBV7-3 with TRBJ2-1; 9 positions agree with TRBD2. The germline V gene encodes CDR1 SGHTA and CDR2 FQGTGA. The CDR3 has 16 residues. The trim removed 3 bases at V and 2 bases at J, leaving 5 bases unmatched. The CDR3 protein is CASSFIAGEAYNEQFF. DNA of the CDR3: TGTGCCAGCAGCTTTATAGCGGGAGAGGCCTACAATGAGCAGTTCTTC.